This T cell receptor beta chain originates from a study of CD8 T cells in ankylosing spondylitis. Overall study results and limits: A TCR beta motif made of eight highly homologous variants seemed typical of ankylosing spondylitis blood. Past studies reported some motif variants in reactive arthritis synovial fluid and blood.

The V end was cut by 5 bases, the J end by 1 base, with 12 bases between. Germline V gene sequence: CDR1 SGHAT, CDR2 FQDESV (reference sequence). This CDR3 contains 14 residues. This clonotype came up a few times. Antigen specificity is unknown. In making TCR beta libraries, quantitative 5'-RACE with molecular barcodes was used. Each CDR3 protein is one row after TCRdb ran MiXCR on the 5' RACE reads. The top ten hold around 12% of the sample, which has 300,000 to 400,000 distinct CDR3 sequences, 20% seen once. The sequencing input was blood, either unsorted or a sorted T cell fraction (not recorded which). The chain has TRBV11-1 and TRBJ2-7; D is uncertain. This TCR derives from a male donor with ankylosing spondylitis or in good health (not recorded which). The CDR3 DNA reads as TGTGCCAGCAGCGACGGGTCGCTTTCCTACGAGCAGTACTTC. Translation gives CASSDGSLSYEQYF. The variable domain in full, completed from reference TRBV11-1 and TRBJ2-7, reads EAEVAQSPRYKITEKSQAVAFWCDPISGHATLYWYRQILGQGPELLVQFQDESVVDDSQLPKDRFSAERLKGVDSTLKIQPAELGDSAMYLCASSDGSLSYEQYFGPGTRLTVT.